This T cell receptor (beta chain) is from a study of T cells after yellow fever vaccination. Germline lookup yields CDR1 ENHRY and CDR2 SYGVKD. Trimming took 3 bases from V and 1 from J, leaving 10 bases between them. There are 14 residues in the CDR3. Via MiXCR, TCRdb re-called the 5' RACE reads, giving one row per CDR3 protein. The data show under 300,000 distinct CDR3 sequences, around 13% seen once. The sequence was collected from a man aged 25-45 years who received the YFV17D yellow fever vaccine. The chain employs TRBV10-3 and TRBJ2-7; D is perhaps TRBD2 (5 bases). Specimen: CD4+ T cells sorted from PBMCs, collected 45 days after the yellow fever booster vaccination. The CDR3 spells CAISDRGQSYEQYF. In DNA form, the CDR3 reads TGTGCCATCAGTGATCGAGGGCAGTCCTACGAGCAGTACTTC.